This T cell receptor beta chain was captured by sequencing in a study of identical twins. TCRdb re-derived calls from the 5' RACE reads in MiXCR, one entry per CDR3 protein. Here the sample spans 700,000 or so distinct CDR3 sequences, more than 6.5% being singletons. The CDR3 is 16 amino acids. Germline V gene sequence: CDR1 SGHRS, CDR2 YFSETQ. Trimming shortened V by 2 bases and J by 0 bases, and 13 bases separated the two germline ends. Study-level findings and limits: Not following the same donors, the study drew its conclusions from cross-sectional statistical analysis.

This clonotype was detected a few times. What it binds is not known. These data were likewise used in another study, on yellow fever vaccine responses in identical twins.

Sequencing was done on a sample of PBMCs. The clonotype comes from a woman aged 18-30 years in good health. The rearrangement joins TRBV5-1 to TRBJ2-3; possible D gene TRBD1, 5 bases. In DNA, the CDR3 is TGCGCCAGCAGCTTCGCCCAGGGAACTAGCACAGATACGCAGTATTTT. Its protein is CASSFAQGTSTDTQYF.